The 26 T cell receptor beta chains in this list originate from one sample, sequenced in a study of cytomegalovirus exposure and HLA in healthy donors. Amplification used 60 Vbeta primers and 13 Jbeta primers. TCRdb keeps only in-frame clones here, not all; method: immunoSEQ multiplex PCR. The sample shows 100,000 to 150,000 clones, approximately 72% of them seen only once. Sequencing input: PBMCs. These receptors were taken from a human donor in good health.

The gene calls are TRBV5-1 and TRBJ2-7; D possibly corresponds to TRBD1 (5 bases). There are 14 residues in the CDR3. V was shortened by 0 bases and J by 0 bases, with 7 bases between the two germline ends. Germline lookup yields CDR1 SGHRS and CDR2 YFSETQ. The CDR3 sequence is CASSLGQSSYEQYF. Here the CDR3 DNA reads TGCGCCAGCAGCTTGGGACAGAGCTCCTACGAGCAGTACTTC.

This clone was seen more than once but under ten times. A read error may produce the germline difference seen at one junction end. This chain connects TRBV7-9 to TRBJ1-1; 7 bases agree with TRBD1. The CDR3 length is 11 residues. Looked up from germline, CDR1 is SEHNR and CDR2 is FQNEAQ (reference sequence). CDR3 nucleotides: TGTTCCAGCAGCTGGGTCGGGACAGTTGCATTT. Its protein is CSSSWVGTVAF.

The gene calls are TRBV7-8 and TRBJ2-7; D call uncertain. The CDR3 consists of 13 residues. Trimming took 1 base from V and 4 from J, leaving 8 bases between them. Germline V gives CDR1 SGHVS, CDR2 FQNEAQ. The CDR3 DNA follows: TGTGCCAGCAGCTTAGTTTCCTCTTACGAGCAGTACTTC. Encoded protein: CASSLVSSYEQYF.

J is TRBJ1-4 and V is TRBV4-2, with D hard to call. This CDR3 comprises 16 residues. CDR1 is LGHNA and CDR2 is YNFKEQ in the germline V gene. The V end was cut by 0 bases, the J end by 3 bases, with 11 bases between. CDR3 sequence reads: CASSQEGGMANEKLFF. DNA for the CDR3: TGTGCCAGCAGCCAAGAGGGAGGAATGGCTAATGAAAAACTGTTTTTT.

To note about this clone: The limits of the CDR3 on the DNA are not certain, so only TCRdb's listed CDR3 is given. The chain combines TRBV4-3 with TRBJ2-5; the table assigns TRBD2, which was not confirmed against the DNA. From germline, CDR1 is LGHNA and CDR2 YSLEER. The CDR3 numbers 14 amino acids, ends counted. This CDR3 reads CASSPGVAEGSEYF.

The DNA for the CDR3 is TGCGCCAGCAGTCCTCAGGGTGTCTCTAATGAAAAACTGTTTTTT. Its protein product is CASSPQGVSNEKLFF. This chain joins TRBV5-1 and TRBJ1-4; D is possibly TRBD1 (5 bases). Trimming removed 5 bases from V and 3 bases from J, with 14 bases in between. Germline-derived CDR1 and CDR2 are SGHRS and YFSETQ. This CDR3 spans 15 amino acids.

The chain has TRBV10-3 and TRBJ1-6, with no clear D. In germline, CDR1 is ENHRY, CDR2 SYGVKD. The CDR3 covers 14 residues. V shed 11 bases and J shed 9 bases, with 20 bases lying between them. CDR3 in DNA: TGTGCCGCGGCAAACTCCGACGGAGGTTCACCCCTCCACTTT. Translating gives CAAANSDGGSPLHF.

Only a few counts were recorded for this clone. This chain links TRBV7-2 with TRBJ2-2; 8 bases are a match to TRBD2. The CDR3 totals 16 residues. The junction had 10 bases not matched to a gene; V was cut back by 7 bases and J by 3 bases. The germline V gene has CDR1 SGHTA and CDR2 FQGNSA. This chain's CDR3 is CASTPRGAGDTGELFF. The CDR3 DNA is TGTGCCAGCACCCCGCGGGGGGCGGGGGACACCGGGGAGCTGTTTTTT. Full variable domain (rest looked up from reference TRBV7-2 and TRBJ2-2): GAGVSQSPSNKVTEKGKDVELRCDPISGHTALYWYRQSLGQGLEFLIYFQGNSAPDKSGLPSDRFSAERTGGSVSTLTIQRTQQEDSAVYLCASTPRGAGDTGELFFGEGSRLTVL.

This sequence joins TRBV14 and TRBJ1-2; tentative D call: TRBD1 (5 bases). This CDR3 has 16 residues. CDR1 is SGHDN, CDR2 FVKESK, per germline. V lost 0 bases and J 7 bases, leaving 18 bases between the germline ends. The DNA of the CDR3 is TGTGCCAGCAGCCAAGATTTTACAGGTCGGACGGGTGGCTACACCTTC. Its translation: CASSQDFTGRTGGYTF.

This clone was picked up a small number of times. The chain has TRBV5-1 and TRBJ1-6; D unclear. This CDR3 spans 15 amino acids. The V gene's germline CDR1 is SGHRS and CDR2 YFSETQ. V lost 5 bases to trimming and J lost 3 bases, with 12 bases between them. The CDR3 protein is CASRLETGYNSPLHF. The CDR3 DNA is TGCGCCAGCAGACTGGAGACCGGCTATAATTCACCCCTCCACTTT.

This chain links TRBV29-1 with TRBJ2-2, with TRBD1 matching 9 bases. This CDR3 has 14 amino acids. With 4 bases clipped from V and 0 bases from J, the junction kept 0 bases outside the gene matches. In germline, CDR1 is SQVTM, CDR2 ANQGSEA. CDR3 sequence (DNA): TGCAGCGTTGGGACAGGGGCGAACACCGGGGAGCTGTTTTTT. It yields the protein CSVGTGANTGELFF.

This clone was counted only a few times. This chain joins TRBV11-2 and TRBJ1-2; D remains unclear. V was clipped by 3 bases and J by 4 bases, with 9 bases between them. The CDR3 is made up of 13 amino acids. From germline, CDR1 is SGHAT and CDR2 FQNNGV. CDR3 sequence: CASSFSGSYGYTF. Written as DNA, the CDR3 is TGTGCCAGCAGCTTTTCAGGCTCCTATGGCTACACCTTC.

The rearrangement joins TRBV7-2 to TRBJ2-2, with unresolved D. This CDR3 has 14 amino acids. The V gene lost 5 bases and the J gene lost 9 bases, with 16 bases spanning the gap. Germline V lookup: CDR1 SGHTA, CDR2 FQGNSA. The chain's CDR3 is CASSRSPSDRELFF. The CDR3 DNA sequence: TGTGCCAGCAGCCGCTCCCCGAGCGACCGGGAGCTGTTTTTT.

The J gene is TRBJ2-2, the V gene TRBV6-1; D is uncertain. This CDR3 spans 13 amino acids. Germline CDR1 reads MNHNS; CDR2 reads SASEGT. Between the trimmed V and J ends, which lost 0 bases and 5 bases, there was a span of 4 bases. CDR3 region: CASSEAETGELFF. CDR3 sequence (DNA): TGTGCCAGCAGTGAAGCCGAGACCGGGGAGCTGTTTTTT.

The chain employs TRBV6-5 and TRBJ1-2, with TRBD1 as a possible D gene (5 bases). Trimming left V 0 bases short and J 3 bases short, with 8 bases between. CDR1 and CDR2 (germline): MNHEY, SVGAGI. The CDR3 has 14 residues. The CDR3 spells CASSYSTTDYGYTF. In DNA, the CDR3 is TGTGCCAGCAGTTACTCGACGACAGACTATGGCTACACCTTC.

V gene TRBV5-1 combines with J gene TRBJ2-5; D possibly corresponds to TRBD2 (6 bases). CDR1 SGHRS and CDR2 YFSETQ come from the germline V gene. V shed 0 bases and J shed 4 bases, with 10 bases lying between them. This CDR3 comprises 14 residues. CDR3 loop: CASSLGGVRETQYF. The CDR3, as DNA: TGCGCCAGCAGCTTGGGGGGGGTCCGAGAGACCCAGTACTTC.

This chain uses TRBV19 with TRBJ2-2; no clear D gene. Germline-derived CDR1 and CDR2 are LNHDA and SQIVND (reference sequence). This CDR3 region has 13 residues. V gave up 4 bases and J gave up 0 bases, with 3 bases separating them. CDR3 protein: CASSTTNTGELFF. CDR3 in DNA: TGTGCCAGTAGTACTACGAACACCGGGGAGCTGTTTTTT.

The chain is built from TRBV19 and TRBJ2-2; 9 positions match TRBD2. Germline V gene lookup returns CDR1 LNHDA and CDR2 SQIVND (reference sequence). The CDR3 totals 15 residues. J gave up 6 bases and V 4 bases, and 6 bases lay outside the gene matches. The CDR3 DNA reads as TGTGCCAGTAGTAGGGCTAGCGGGGAGGCCGGGGAGCTGTTTTTT. Its protein product is CASSRASGEAGELFF.

J is TRBJ2-4 and V is TRBV2, with 7 bases lining up with TRBD1. The CDR3 contains 17 residues. Germline V CDR1 and CDR2: SNHLY, FYNNEI. J was trimmed by 0 bases and V by 4 bases; bases with no gene match: 9. The CDR3 region is CASSGPGTVLAKNIQYF. The DNA of the CDR3 is TGTGCCAGCAGTGGCCCCGGGACAGTATTAGCCAAAAACATTCAGTACTTC.

DNA for the CDR3: TGTGCCAGCAAGCGACTAGCGGGAGAGGGTGAGCAGTTCTTC. Protein sequence: CASKRLAGEGEQFF. V gene TRBV7-8 combines with J gene TRBJ2-1; the match to TRBD2 covers 12 bases. This CDR3 has 14 residues. Germline V gene sequence: CDR1 SGHVS, CDR2 FQNEAQ. V dropped 7 bases and J dropped 9; count of bases not matched to a gene: 7.

This clone has more than one count but fewer than ten. The chain has TRBV9 and TRBJ1-1; possible D gene TRBD1, 6 bases. Trimming shortened V by 3 bases and J by 1 base, and 19 bases separated the two germline ends. The germline gives CDR1 SGDLS, CDR2 YYNGEE. CDR3 length: 17 residues. CDR3 residues: CASSATIRQGRNTEAFF. The CDR3 nucleotides are TGTGCCAGCAGCGCAACAATACGGCAGGGGAGGAACACTGAAGCTTTCTTT.

This clone came up a few times. The rearrangement uses TRBV6-4 and TRBJ1-6; 8 bases fit TRBD1. The germline V gene encodes CDR1 MRHNA and CDR2 SNTAGT. CDR3 size: 15 residues. After removal of 4 bases from V and 6 bases from J, the junction contained 5 bases not matched to a gene. The CDR3 DNA reads TGTGCCAGCAGTGCGACAGGGGACCCTAATTCACCCCTCCACTTT. Encoded protein: CASSATGDPNSPLHF.

This sequence joins TRBV6-5 and TRBJ1-1; unclear D gene. The CDR3 has 15 residues. Germline CDR1 and CDR2: MNHEY and SVGAGI. V was trimmed by 3 bases and J by 1 base, leaving 12 bases between them. CDR3 loop: CASSYGLTRNTEAFF. The CDR3, as DNA: TGTGCCAGCAGTTATGGGCTGACGAGGAACACTGAAGCTTTCTTT.

A note on this clone: A junction boundary mismatches the germline segment, possibly from a read error. The chain couples TRBV4-1 to TRBJ2-7; 8 nucleotides match TRBD1. Germline V gene lookup returns CDR1 MGHRA and CDR2 YSYEKL. The CDR3 runs to 15 residues. The CDR3 reads CASRQVGTGGYEQYF. The CDR3 coding sequence is TGCGCCAGCAGGCAAGTCGGTACAGGGGGCTACGAGCAGTACTTC.

The chain combines TRBV18 with TRBJ2-2; D is unresolved. CDR3 length: 14 residues. CDR1 is KGHSH and CDR2 is LQKENI in the germline V gene. Trimming pared 4 bases from V and 0 bases from J, leaving 6 bases between. The CDR3 loop is CASSLAANTGELFF. Here the CDR3 DNA reads TGTGCCAGCTCACTCGCGGCGAACACCGGGGAGCTGTTTTTT.

This rearrangement joins TRBV6-5 to TRBJ1-2; D is perhaps TRBD1 (5 bases). Trimming pared 8 bases from V and 7 bases from J, leaving 11 bases between. CDR3 size: 11 residues. Per germline, CDR1 MNHEY and CDR2 SVGAGI. CDR3 sequence: CASWGGGGYTF. Here the CDR3 DNA reads TGTGCCAGCTGGGGGGGAGGTGGCTACACCTTC.